This T cell receptor (beta chain) came from a study of cytomegalovirus exposure and HLA in healthy donors. PCR used 60 Vbeta primers and 13 Jbeta primers. Profiling relied on immunoSEQ multiplex PCR, and the TCRdb table lists in-frame clones only, not all of them. This sample's table has roughly 50,000 clones. The source material was PBMCs. The source is a woman aged 55-70 years in good health and CMV-seropositive.

The CDR3 loop is CASRVMAYPSEQYF. In DNA form, the CDR3 reads TGTGCCAGCAGGGTGATGGCATACCCCAGCGAGCAGTACTTC. This rearrangement joins TRBV27 to TRBJ2-7; no reliable D call. This CDR3 has 14 residues. The germline CDR1 and CDR2 sequences are MNHEY and SMNVEV (reference sequence). V lost 6 bases and J 6 bases, leaving 18 bases between the germline ends.